Shown below are 32 T cell receptor beta chains from a single sample sequenced in a study of T cell repertoires in cytomegalovirus infection. TCRdb called the reads again in MiXCR, with one record for every CDR3 protein. Of under 850,000 distinct CDR3 sequences in the sample, roughly 33% were seen once. Their recognized antigens are unknown. Sequenced material: cultured PBMCs, taken from culture after CMV antigen stimulation. The receptors derive from a human donor in good health (CMV status not recorded). Some clones in this sample may be carry-over from other donors' samples.

The sample holds a few counts of this clonotype. This chain uses TRBV7-6 with TRBJ2-4; 9 bases match TRBD1. This CDR3 comprises 15 residues. Germline CDR1 reads SGHVS; CDR2 reads FNYEAQ. J gave up 7 bases and V 1 base, and 5 bases lay outside the gene matches. The CDR3 region is CASSLGGQGGNIQYF. The DNA for the CDR3 is TGTGCCAGCAGCTTAGGGGGACAGGGAGGGAACATTCAGTACTTC. Complete variable domain (other parts from reference TRBV7-6 and TRBJ2-4): GAGVSQSPRYKVTKRGQDVALRCDPISGHVSLYWYRQALGQGPEFLTYFNYEAQQDKSGLPNDRFSAERPEGSISTLTIQRTEQRDSAMYRCASSLGGQGGNIQYFGAGTRLSVL.

This sequence joins TRBV20-1 and TRBJ1-5; tentative D call: TRBD1 (6 bases). V shed 0 bases and J shed 7 bases, with 16 bases lying between them. The CDR3 is 15 residues long. Germline V gene sequence: CDR1 DFQATT, CDR2 SNEGSKA (reference sequence). CDR3 loop: CSARDLVGAEQPQHF. The CDR3 bases are TGCAGTGCTAGAGATTTGGTGGGGGCTGAACAGCCCCAGCATTTT.

The chain carries TRBV5-1 and TRBJ2-2; TRBD1 agrees at 9 bases. The V and J ends lost 0 bases and 1 base, in that order; junction bases with no gene match: 1. The CDR3 runs to 16 residues. The V gene's germline CDR1 is SGHRS and CDR2 YFSETQ. CDR3 DNA sequence: TGCGCCAGCAGCTTGGTGGGACAGGGGAACACCGGGGAGCTGTTTTTT. This encodes CASSLVGQGNTGELFF. The full variable domain, completed using reference TRBV5-1 and TRBJ2-2, is KAGVTQTPRYLIKTRGQQVTLSCSPISGHRSVSWYQQTPGQGLQFLFEYFSETQRNKGNFPGRFSGRQFSNSRSEMNVSTLELGDSALYLCASSLVGQGNTGELFFGEGSRLTVL.

The J gene is TRBJ2-7, the V gene TRBV29-1, with D perhaps TRBD2 (5 bases). CDR3 length: 13 amino acids. Trimming left V 6 bases short and J 1 base short, with 13 bases between. Germline V gene sequence: CDR1 SQVTM, CDR2 ANQGSEA. DNA of the CDR3: TGCAGCGTCAGACGGGAAAGGTCCTACGAGCAGTACTTC. It is translated as CSVRRERSYEQYF.

The genes are TRBV20-1 and TRBJ2-7; 7 nucleotides align to TRBD2. Losses at the gene ends were 0 bases for V and 1 base for J; bases not matched to a gene: 9. The CDR3 totals 16 residues. CDR1 and CDR2 from the germline V gene are DFQATT and SNEGSKA (reference sequence). In DNA, the CDR3 is TGCAGTGCTAGAGAGGAGGCGGGAGCAGGATCCTACGAGCAGTACTTC. This translates into CSAREEAGAGSYEQYF.

The rearrangement joins TRBV7-9 to TRBJ1-4; 8 positions match TRBD1. Looked up from germline, CDR1 is SEHNR and CDR2 is FQNEAQ (reference sequence). The ends lost 5 bases at V and 15 bases at J; junction bases unmatched: 14. The CDR3 is made up of 14 amino acids. The DNA of the CDR3 is TGTGCCAGCAGCGAACTCGGGACAGGCGTTAAGATGTTTTTT. Translating it yields CASSELGTGVKMFF.

The CDR3: CSAARDHPGSDTQYF. CDR3 sequence (DNA): TGCAGTGCTGCCCGGGACCACCCCGGGTCTGATACGCAGTATTTT. The V and J genes are TRBV20-1 and TRBJ2-3, with D perhaps being TRBD1 or TRBD2 (5 bases each). From germline, CDR1 is DFQATT and CDR2 SNEGSKA (reference sequence). V was trimmed by 5 bases and J by 6 bases, leaving 21 bases between them. CDR3 length: 15 amino acids.

A few counts support this clonotype. The CDR3 DNA follows: TGTGCGACAACCCGGGGCCAACTATTCACAGATACGCAGTATTTT. As protein: CATTRGQLFTDTQYF. The chain employs TRBV28 and TRBJ2-3; D could derive from TRBD1 or TRBD2 (5 bases each). Germline CDR1 is MDHEN and CDR2 is SYDVKM. The CDR3 totals 15 residues. The full variable domain, completed using reference TRBV28 and TRBJ2-3, is DVKVTQSSRYLVKRTGEKVFLECVQDMDHENMFWYRQDPGLGLRLIYFSYDVKMKEKGDIPEGYSVSREKKERFSLILESASTNQTSMYLCATTRGQLFTDTQYFGPGTRLTVL.

The sample holds many counts of this clonotype. V is TRBV7-6 and J is TRBJ2-5; D perhaps matches TRBD1 (6 bases). This CDR3 is 14 amino acids long. Trimming left V 0 bases short and J 5 bases short, with 10 bases between. The germline CDR1 and CDR2 sequences are SGHVS and FNYEAQ. The CDR3: CASSLARTVETQYF. As DNA, the CDR3 is TGTGCCAGCAGCTTAGCTCGGACAGTCGAGACCCAGTACTTC.

The V and J genes are TRBV10-3 and TRBJ2-2; no definite D call. The V end lost 0 bases, the J end lost 4 bases, and 18 bases lay between the germline ends. This CDR3 has 18 residues. CDR1 is ENHRY and CDR2 is SYGVKD in the germline V gene. CDR3 sequence: CAISESTIDRTLTGELFF. CDR3 in DNA: TGTGCCATCAGTGAGTCGACCATCGACCGAACCCTCACCGGGGAGCTGTTTTTT.

In its sample, this clonotype was seen a few times. The chain carries TRBV25-1 and TRBJ1-2; 8 bases match TRBD1. The CDR3 totals 14 residues. Germline CDR1 MGHDK, CDR2 SYGVNS. The V segment lost 6 bases and the J segment 7 bases; nucleotides outside the gene matches: 10. CDR3 nucleotides: TGTGCCAGCAGAGGGACAGGCGTTTCCATTGGCTACACCTTC. Its translation is CASRGTGVSIGYTF.

This chain uses TRBV12-3 or TRBV12-4 with TRBJ1-2, with TRBD1 matching 8 bases. The ends lost 5 bases at V and 3 bases at J; junction bases unmatched: 2. This CDR3 contains 13 residues. The DNA for the CDR3 is TGTGCCAGCAGTAAGGGACAGGACTATGGCTACACCTTC. Its protein is CASSKGQDYGYTF.

CDR3 bases: TGCGCCAGCAGCTTGGCCGAGCAGGGGCAAGAGACCCAGTACTTC. Translating it yields CASSLAEQGQETQYF. The chain uses TRBV5-1 and TRBJ2-5; tentative D call: TRBD1 (6 bases). This CDR3 spans 15 amino acids. V was cut by 0 bases and J by 2 bases, with 11 bases left in between. Germline V gene sequence: CDR1 SGHRS, CDR2 YFSETQ.

This clonotype was seen a handful of times. The chain links TRBV18 to TRBJ1-5, with 10 bases matching TRBD1. V shed 2 bases and J 6 bases; nucleotides not matched to a gene: 4. Per germline, CDR1 KGHSH and CDR2 LQKENI. This CDR3 has 15 residues. For the CDR3, the DNA is TGTGCCAGCTCACCAGGGACAGGGGATCTTCAGCCCCAGCATTTT. It encodes CASSPGTGDLQPQHF.

V is TRBV6-1 and J is TRBJ2-7; D is perhaps TRBD1 or TRBD2 (6 bases each). The germline V and J ends were trimmed by 8 bases and 2 bases, with 16 bases remaining between them. This CDR3 is built from 14 residues. Per the germline V gene, CDR1 is MNHNS and CDR2 is SASEGT. The CDR3 sequence is CASYGGLGPYEQYF. The CDR3 DNA follows: TGTGCCAGCTATGGGGGGCTAGGGCCCTACGAGCAGTACTTC.

This clonotype was observed a few times. This chain uses TRBV24-1 with TRBJ2-1, with 10 bases aligning to TRBD2. In germline, CDR1 is KGHDR, CDR2 SFDVKD. CDR3 length equals 14 residues. The V gene end was trimmed by 10 bases and the J gene end by 10 bases; junction bases not matched to a gene: 12. The CDR3 nucleotides read TGTGCCACGACCGGGACTAGCGAGGCCCGGGAGCAGTTCTTC. Translated: CATTGTSEAREQFF.

The chain recombines TRBV7-7 with TRBJ2-1, with 10 nucleotides matching TRBD2. The germline CDR1 and CDR2 sequences are SSHAT and FNYEAQ (reference sequence). V shed 2 bases, J shed 5 bases, and the junction held 0 bases outside the gene matches. The CDR3 loop spans 14 amino acids. CDR3 loop: CASSLLAGDNEQFF. CDR3 DNA: TGTGCCAGCAGCTTACTAGCGGGAGACAATGAGCAGTTCTTC.

The table lists this clonotype with many counts. The chain carries TRBV7-2 and TRBJ1-1; D call uncertain. The CDR3 has 15 amino acids. V gave up 2 bases and J gave up 0 bases, with 10 bases separating them. Germline V gene sequence: CDR1 SGHTA, CDR2 FQGNSA. The CDR3 sequence: CASSLFRRLNTEAFF. As DNA, the CDR3 is TGTGCCAGCAGCTTATTCCGGCGGCTGAACACTGAAGCTTTCTTT.

The chain joins TRBV19 to TRBJ1-2; no firm D call. V lost 6 bases and J lost 8, with 19 bases in between. The CDR3 consists of 14 residues. Germline CDR1 LNHDA, CDR2 SQIVND (reference sequence). The CDR3 protein is CASRVTTSQGGYTF. The CDR3 DNA reads TGTGCCAGTAGAGTAACGACGAGTCAAGGGGGCTACACCTTC.

The rearrangement joins TRBV28 to TRBJ1-1; D remains ambiguous. This CDR3 comprises 13 residues. V lost 6 bases and J lost 1, with 9 bases in between. Germline CDR1 and CDR2: MDHEN and SYDVKM. The CDR3 DNA reads TGTGCCAGCAGACAAGACCCGAACACTGAAGCTTTCTTT. It yields the protein CASRQDPNTEAFF.

The chain links TRBV28 to TRBJ1-1, with D possibly matching TRBD1 (6 bases). The CDR3 runs to 14 residues. Trimming took 7 bases from V and 6 from J, leaving 18 bases between them. Germline-derived CDR1 and CDR2 are MDHEN and SYDVKM. DNA for the CDR3: TGTGCCAGCACCCAAAGGGGGGCCTGGGCTGAAGCTTTCTTT. It yields the protein CASTQRGAWAEAFF.

This clonotype was counted a few times. The chain uses TRBV19 and TRBJ2-5; 12 positions match TRBD2. Germline loops: CDR1 LNHDA, CDR2 SQIVND (reference sequence). The CDR3 contains 15 residues. Trimming cost V 2 bases and J 2 bases; bases outside gene matches: 0. CDR3: CASSILAGGQETQYF. The CDR3 DNA sequence: TGTGCCAGTAGTATACTAGCGGGGGGGCAAGAGACCCAGTACTTC.

This clonotype was observed many times. J is TRBJ1-6 and V is TRBV7-2; TRBD1 is a possible D gene (5 bases). The V end lost 4 bases, the J end lost 10 bases, and 14 bases lay between the germline ends. The CDR3 length is 14 residues. The germline gives CDR1 SGHTA, CDR2 FQGNSA. CDR3 in amino acids: CASSSPKGYSPLHF. CDR3 DNA: TGTGCCAGCAGCTCGCCTAAGGGGTACTCACCCCTCCACTTT.

The sample holds many counts of this clonotype. This chain uses TRBV7-2 with TRBJ2-1; TRBD1 agrees at 8 bases. The germline gives CDR1 SGHTA, CDR2 FQGNSA. Trimming at V came to 6 bases and at J to 6 bases, leaving 13 bases not matched to a gene. CDR3 length: 16 amino acids. The CDR3 DNA follows: TGTGCCAGCAGACCCCCCTGGGACAGGAAAGGCAATGAGCAGTTCTTC. Translated, it gives CASRPPWDRKGNEQFF.

This clonotype was observed a few times. This chain uses TRBV12-3 or TRBV12-4 with TRBJ1-1, with D possibly TRBD1 on 6 matching bases. CDR3 size: 12 residues. Trimming pared 8 bases from V and 5 bases from J, leaving 12 bases between. In DNA form, the CDR3 reads TGTGCCAGCCAGGCAGGGGTGACTGAAGCTTTCTTT. The encoded protein is CASQAGVTEAFF.

The chain's CDR3 is CSARGGGSGEAFF. CDR3 DNA: TGCAGTGCTAGAGGGGGGGGGTCAGGTGAAGCTTTCTTT. The chain couples TRBV20-1 to TRBJ1-1, with a tentative D call TRBD1 (5 bases). Trimming removed 1 base at V and 7 bases at J, with 13 bases between. Germline V gene data show CDR1 as DFQATT and CDR2 as SNEGSKA (reference sequence). The CDR3 is 13 amino acids.

The V gene is TRBV27, the J gene TRBJ2-1, with D possibly matching TRBD2 (6 bases). The CDR3 sequence is 14 residues long. Germline V lookup: CDR1 MNHEY, CDR2 SMNVEV (reference sequence). Trimming removed 8 bases from V and 4 bases from J, with 15 bases in between. CDR3 in amino acids: CASGAGIRYNEQFF. Here the CDR3 DNA reads TGTGCCAGCGGGGCGGGGATACGGTACAATGAGCAGTTCTTC.

This chain uses TRBV7-2 with TRBJ2-3; 9 bases are shared with TRBD2. In germline, CDR1 is SGHTA, CDR2 FQGNSA. V lost 2 bases, J lost 0 bases, and 6 bases stayed unmatched. This CDR3 contains 17 residues. The CDR3 loop is CASSLRGRAGSTDTQYF. The CDR3 bases are TGTGCCAGCAGCTTACGCGGGAGGGCGGGCAGCACAGATACGCAGTATTTT. Based on the CDR3 plus reference TRBV7-2 and TRBJ2-3, the full variable domain is GAGVSQSPSNKVTEKGKDVELRCDPISGHTALYWYRQSLGQGLEFLIYFQGNSAPDKSGLPSDRFSAERTGGSVSTLTIQRTQQEDSAVYLCASSLRGRAGSTDTQYFGPGTRLTVL.

This chain uses TRBV30 with TRBJ2-3; TRBD1 agrees at 10 bases. CDR1 is GTSNPN, CDR2 SVGIG, per germline (reference sequence). This CDR3 has 16 residues. The trim removed 4 bases at V and 4 bases at J, leaving 11 bases unmatched. The CDR3 protein is CAWTRAGTGVADTQYF. In DNA form, the CDR3 reads TGTGCCTGGACCCGTGCCGGGACAGGGGTAGCAGATACGCAGTATTTT.

The chain uses TRBV4-1 and TRBJ2-2; TRBD2 might be the D (5 bases). CDR3 size: 15 residues. Germline loops: CDR1 MGHRA, CDR2 YSYEKL. Trimming left V 5 bases short and J 0 bases short, with 10 bases between. The CDR3: CASSLRAANTGELFF. DNA for the CDR3: TGCGCCAGCAGCTTGCGGGCCGCGAACACCGGGGAGCTGTTTTTT.

This rearrangement joins TRBV20-1 to TRBJ2-5, with 8 bases identical to TRBD2. CDR3 length equals 17 residues. The ends lost 0 bases at V and 5 bases at J; junction bases unmatched: 14. Germline V CDR1 and CDR2: DFQATT, SNEGSKA (reference sequence). The CDR3 is CSARDTSPGGAGETQYF. The CDR3 DNA sequence: TGCAGTGCTAGAGACACATCCCCCGGGGGGGCCGGGGAGACCCAGTACTTC.

This clonotype was picked up many times. This chain joins TRBV19 and TRBJ2-7; D unresolved. The CDR3 is made up of 14 amino acids. Trimming removed 3 bases from V and 2 bases from J, with 11 bases in between. Germline assignment: CDR1 LNHDA and CDR2 SQIVND (reference sequence). The DNA of the CDR3 is TGTGCCAGTAGTATTGACGGAATGCCCTACGAGCAGTACTTC. Translating gives CASSIDGMPYEQYF. The whole variable domain, filled in from reference TRBV19 and TRBJ2-7, reads DGGITQSPKYLFRKEGQNVTLSCEQNLNHDAMYWYRQDPGQGLRLIYYSQIVNDFQKGDIAEGYSVSREKKESFPLTVTSAQKNPTAFYLCASSIDGMPYEQYFGPGTRLTVT.